A selection of T cell receptor beta chains follows, all from one sample in a study of cytomegalovirus exposure and HLA in healthy donors. Profiled with immunoSEQ multiplex PCR; TCRdb holds only in-frame clones, not every one. This sample has fewer than 250,000 clones, with 81% found just once. Sequencing was carried out using PBMCs. The source is a middle-aged man in good health and CMV-seropositive. Each CDR3 is given with its conserved first and last residue. A D gene is named only where the DNA matches it firmly. Size is stated for part of the rows, as once, few or many counts, or as a class when the clone is expanded.

size: once; J: TRBJ1-4; V: TRBV6-5; D: -; length: 13; DNA: TGTGCCAGCAGTTCGGGAGGGGGAGAAAAACTGTTTTTT; CDR3: CASSSGGGEKLFF
size: once; J: TRBJ1-2; V: TRBV28; D: -; length: 12; DNA: TGTGCCAGCAGTACAGAGTTCTATGGCTACACCTTC; CDR3: CASSTEFYGYTF
size: -; J: TRBJ1-5; V: TRBV6-1; D: -; length: 15; DNA: TGTGCCAGCAGCAAGAACCCGCAGGGAGGTCAGCCCCAGCATTTT; CDR3: CASSKNPQGGQPQHF
size: few; J: TRBJ2-7; V: TRBV7-9; D: -; length: 16; DNA: TGTTCCAGCAGCTTAGAACCCGGGACAGCGGGCTACGAGCAGTACTTC; CDR3: CSSSLEPGTAGYEQYF
size: -; J: TRBJ1-4; V: TRBV18; D: TRBD1; length: 14; DNA: TGTGCCACCTCGACGAGGGACAGGGCTGAAAAACTGTTTTTT; CDR3: CATSTRDRAEKLFF
size: -; J: TRBJ1-2; V: TRBV7-2; D: -; length: 15; DNA: TGTGCCAGCAGCGAGGGCGCGCATGGAGGGTATGGCTACACCTTC; CDR3: CASSEGAHGGYGYTF
size: -; J: TRBJ2-7; V: TRBV5-4; D: -; length: 15; DNA: TGTGCCAGCAGCTTGGTTCACGGGTCCTCCTACGAGCAGTACTTC; CDR3: CASSLVHGSSYEQYF
size: -; J: TRBJ2-2; V: TRBV6-5; D: -; length: 14; DNA: TGTGCCAGCAGGGGGGGACCCAACACCGGGGAGCTGTTTTTT; CDR3: CASRGGPNTGELFF
size: -; J: TRBJ2-7; V: TRBV6-5; D: -; length: 15; DNA: TGTGCCAGCAGTTACGGGGAGGGGGGGTCCTACGAGCAGTACTTC; CDR3: CASSYGEGGSYEQYF
size: -; J: TRBJ2-1; V: TRBV4-1; D: TRBD2; length: 19; DNA: TGCGCCAGCAGCCAGTATCTAGCGGGAGGAGAGGTCGGCCACAATGAGCAGTTCTTC; CDR3: CASSQYLAGGEVGHNEQFF
size: few; J: TRBJ1-1; V: TRBV7-6; D: TRBD1; length: 14; DNA: TGTGCCAGCAGCCGGACAGGGGCGAACACTGAAGCTTTCTTT; CDR3: CASSRTGANTEAFF
size: -; J: TRBJ2-3; V: TRBV18; D: TRBD1; length: 16; DNA: TGTGCCAGCTCACCGCGGACAGGGGGCGCGGCAGATACGCAGTATTTT; CDR3: CASSPRTGGAADTQYF